Below, 30 T cell receptor beta chains from the same sample are listed, as sequenced in a study of CD8+ T cells in alopecia areata. Extraction and reverse transcription of RNA yielded cDNA as the sequencing template. The data were produced by immunoSEQ multiplex PCR, yet TCRdb's version contains in-frame clones alone and is incomplete. The profile covers around 180,000 clones, with 60% appearing a single time and approximately 0.97% taken by the ten largest. Described treatment: oral pan-JAK inhibitor, 5-10 mg twice daily. The sequenced sample was CD4+ T cells sorted from blood, obtained at week 24, from a patient treated with tofacitinib. The receptors here all came from a human donor with alopecia areata.

Details on this clone: The same CDR3 also results from other DNA sequences found in this sample. V is TRBV29-1 and J is TRBJ1-1; maybe TRBD1 (5 bases). The CDR3 is made up of 13 amino acids. Germline assignment: CDR1 SQVTM and CDR2 ANQGSEA. V was shortened by 4 bases and J by 5 bases, with 14 bases between the two germline ends. The CDR3 loop is CSVAQGRGTEAFF. The CDR3 nucleotides read TGCAGCGTTGCCCAGGGAAGAGGGACTGAAGCTTTCTTT. The full variable domain, rest sourced from reference TRBV29-1 and TRBJ1-1, is SAVISQKPSRDICQRGTSLTIQCQVDSQVTMMFWYRQQPGQSLTLIATANQGSEATYESGFVIDKFPISRPNLTFSTLTVSNMSPEDSSIYLCSVAQGRGTEAFFGQGTRLTVV.

The V gene is TRBV30, the J gene TRBJ1-2, with 8 bases fitting TRBD1. The CDR3 is 12 residues long. Germline assignment: CDR1 GTSNPN and CDR2 SVGIG (reference sequence). V lost 8 bases and J lost 8; bases outside the gene matches: 10. CDR3 DNA: TGTGCCAGATTCCAGGGGGCCGGGGGCTACACCTTC. This translates into CARFQGAGGYTF. The full variable domain, completed using reference TRBV30 and TRBJ1-2, is SQTIHQWPATLVQPVGSPLSLECTVEGTSNPNLYWYRQAAGRGLQLLFYSVGIGQISSEVPQNLSASRPQDRQFILSSKKLLLSDSGFYLCARFQGAGGYTFGSGTRLTVV.

This chain links TRBV9 with TRBJ2-5; D is uncertain. In germline, CDR1 is SGDLS, CDR2 YYNGEE. This CDR3 is built from 15 residues. Trimming cost V 4 bases and J 2 bases, with 15 bases left between them. The CDR3, as DNA: TGTGCCAGCAGCACAACAACTTGGAATCAAGAGACCCAGTACTTC. This translates into CASSTTTWNQETQYF.

CDR3 coding DNA: TGCAGCGTTGTACACGCGGGAAACACTGAAGCTTTCTTT. It codes for CSVVHAGNTEAFF. This chain links TRBV29-1 with TRBJ1-1; D uncertain. Germline V gene data show CDR1 as SQVTM and CDR2 as ANQGSEA. Trimming removed 4 bases at V and 2 bases at J, with 11 bases between. The CDR3 covers 13 residues.

The chain links TRBV6-5 to TRBJ2-1; TRBD2 aligns across 7 bases. J was trimmed by 4 bases and V by 2 bases; bases with no gene match: 8. Germline V gives CDR1 MNHEY, CDR2 SVGAGI. The CDR3 has 16 amino acids. DNA of the CDR3: TGTGCCAGCAGTTACGGGAGCGGGGCCGTATACAATGAGCAGTTCTTC. Encoded protein: CASSYGSGAVYNEQFF.

This chain uses TRBV4-3 with TRBJ1-2, with D perhaps TRBD1 (6 bases). Germline assignment: CDR1 LGHNA and CDR2 YSLEER. This CDR3 spans 16 amino acids. Trimming pared 0 bases from V and 4 bases from J, leaving 15 bases between. CDR3 in amino acids: CASSQDWAGAVYGYTF. The DNA for the CDR3 is TGCGCCAGCAGCCAAGATTGGGCAGGGGCGGTCTATGGCTACACCTTC.

V gene TRBV7-9 combines with J gene TRBJ2-5, with D hard to call. The CDR3 spans 13 residues. Germline CDR1 SEHNR, CDR2 FQNEAQ (reference sequence). V was trimmed by 2 bases and J by 10 bases, leaving 14 bases between them. CDR3 sequence: CASSLSGPGDQYF. The CDR3 nucleotides read TGTGCCAGCAGCTTAAGTGGACCTGGAGACCAGTACTTC.

V usage is TRBV6-4 and J usage is TRBJ1-4; D is unresolved. Germline CDR1 reads MRHNA; CDR2 reads SNTAGT. This CDR3 comprises 12 residues. V shed 6 bases and J shed 7 bases, with 9 bases lying between them. The CDR3 DNA reads as TGTGCCAGCAGAAACGAGGTTGAAAAACTGTTTTTT. Its translation: CASRNEVEKLFF.

The chain links TRBV29-1 to TRBJ2-5; 8 bases are shared with TRBD1. With 4 bases clipped from V and 3 bases from J, the junction kept 1 base outside the gene matches. CDR1 and CDR2 (germline): SQVTM, ANQGSEA. The CDR3 contains 12 residues. The CDR3 DNA reads TGCAGCGTTGCGACAGGGGAAGAGACCCAGTACTTC. As protein: CSVATGEETQYF. Filled out from reference TRBV29-1 and TRBJ2-5, the complete variable domain reads SAVISQKPSRDICQRGTSLTIQCQVDSQVTMMFWYRQQPGQSLTLIATANQGSEATYESGFVIDKFPISRPNLTFSTLTVSNMSPEDSSIYLCSVATGEETQYFGPGTRLLVL.

This rearrangement joins TRBV15 to TRBJ2-1, with D possibly being TRBD2 (5 bases). V lost 6 bases and J 0 bases, leaving 12 bases between the germline ends. Per the germline V gene, CDR1 is LNHNV and CDR2 is YYDKDF (reference sequence). This CDR3 has 15 residues. This chain's CDR3 is CATRTSGSSYNEQFF. The CDR3 DNA follows: TGTGCCACCAGGACAAGCGGCAGCTCCTACAATGAGCAGTTCTTC.

A single count supports this clone. V gene TRBV5-1 combines with J gene TRBJ2-2, with a tentative D call TRBD2 (6 bases). Germline CDR1 and CDR2: SGHRS and YFSETQ. CDR3 length: 14 amino acids. V lost 3 bases, J lost 3 bases, and 9 bases lay in between. The CDR3 here is CASSYPGDTGELFF. DNA of the CDR3: TGCGCCAGCAGCTATCCGGGGGACACCGGGGAGCTGTTTTTT.

The chain carries TRBV6-5 and TRBJ2-7; 10 positions agree with TRBD1. CDR3 length: 15 amino acids. Germline V gives CDR1 MNHEY, CDR2 SVGAGI. V lost 7 bases, J lost 5 bases, and 11 bases stayed unmatched. Written as DNA, the CDR3 is TGTGCCAGCATATCGGGCGGGACAGGGGCCGACGAGCAGTACTTC. It translates to CASISGGTGADEQYF.

V is TRBV5-6 and J is TRBJ2-3, with 8 nucleotides matching TRBD2. The CDR3 spans 16 residues. Germline V lookup: CDR1 SGHDT, CDR2 YYEEEE. V dropped 3 bases and J dropped 4; count of bases not matched to a gene: 10. CDR3 region: CASSSVVAGRADTQYF. The CDR3 region has the DNA TGTGCCAGCAGCTCGGTCGTAGCCGGGAGGGCAGATACGCAGTATTTT.

The chain recombines TRBV29-1 with TRBJ1-5, with a possible D match to TRBD1 (5 bases). Germline V gives CDR1 SQVTM, CDR2 ANQGSEA. The CDR3 contains 12 residues. Trimming removed 5 bases from V and 1 base from J, with 6 bases in between. CDR3 coding DNA: TGCAGCGTTTGGGACAGCAATCAGCCCCAGCATTTT. The encoded protein is CSVWDSNQPQHF.

V is TRBV6-4 and J is TRBJ1-2, with D unresolved. Per the germline V gene, CDR1 is MRHNA and CDR2 is SNTAGT. V was clipped by 0 bases and J by 6 bases, with 11 bases between them. The CDR3 length is 14 residues. CDR3 nucleotides: TGTGCCAGCAGTGACTCTGGCGGCCTTAATGGCTACACCTTC. This translates into CASSDSGGLNGYTF.

This clone is a singleton in its sample. The rearrangement links TRBV7-3 to TRBJ2-5; 7 bases agree with TRBD1. Trimming removed 4 bases from V and 3 bases from J; junction bases left unmatched: 2. Germline CDR1 SGHTA, CDR2 FQGTGA. This CDR3 is 13 amino acids long. The DNA for the CDR3 is TGTGCCAGCAGCTATGACAGGGAAGAGACCCAGTACTTC. It is translated as CASSYDREETQYF.

V gene TRBV7-2 combines with J gene TRBJ2-3; D is unresolved. Germline V CDR1 and CDR2: SGHTA, FQGNSA. V shed 5 bases and J shed 1 base, with 16 bases lying between them. The CDR3 sequence is 16 residues long. CDR3 loop: CASSDLRLGGTDTQYF. The CDR3 DNA reads as TGTGCCAGCAGCGATCTTAGGCTTGGTGGCACAGATACGCAGTATTTT.

The rearrangement joins TRBV6-5 to TRBJ1-1, with D tentatively TRBD1 (5 bases). The CDR3 is 15 residues long. V lost 2 bases and J 1 base, leaving 11 bases between the germline ends. Germline CDR1 reads MNHEY; CDR2 reads SVGAGI. CDR3 amino acids: CASSYPGQTNTEAFF. The CDR3 nucleotides are TGTGCCAGCAGTTACCCAGGGCAGACGAACACTGAAGCTTTCTTT.

The chain uses TRBV4-1 and TRBJ2-3, with TRBD2 as a possible D gene (6 bases). Trimming stripped 0 bases from V and 6 bases from J, with 19 bases between. This CDR3 is built from 17 residues. Germline CDR1 is MGHRA and CDR2 is YSYEKL. CDR3 DNA sequence: TGCGCCAGCAGCCAAGATGGTAGCGAGGCGGGGAGGGATACGCAGTATTTT. Translated, it gives CASSQDGSEAGRDTQYF.

The gene calls are TRBV5-1 and TRBJ2-2; 9 bases are a match to TRBD2. The CDR3 length is 16 residues. Germline CDR1 SGHRS, CDR2 YFSETQ. The J segment lost 4 bases and the V segment lost 4 bases, leaving 8 bases of the junction unmatched. CDR3 sequence: CASSLRPSGVTGELFF. CDR3 in DNA: TGCGCCAGCAGCCTCCGCCCTAGCGGGGTCACCGGGGAGCTGTTTTTT.

V is TRBV6-5 and J is TRBJ2-7; 7 nucleotides match TRBD2. The germline V gene encodes CDR1 MNHEY and CDR2 SVGAGI. This CDR3 has 14 amino acids. Losses at the gene ends were 6 bases for V and 0 bases for J; bases not matched to a gene: 5. CDR3 nucleotides: TGTGCCAGCAGAACGTCTAGCGGCTCCTACGAGCAGTACTTC. The encoded protein is CASRTSSGSYEQYF.

The gene calls are TRBV29-1 and TRBJ1-2; no firm D call. V was pared by 7 bases and J by 6 bases, with 9 bases between. The CDR3 extends over 10 amino acids. Germline CDR1 is SQVTM and CDR2 is ANQGSEA. The CDR3 protein is CSAGNDGYTF. CDR3 nucleotides: TGCAGCGCTGGGAACGATGGCTACACCTTC.

Only a few counts were recorded for this clone. V is TRBV29-1 and J is TRBJ1-2; TRBD1 agrees at 9 bases. The CDR3 is 12 amino acids. V shed 5 bases and J 7 bases; nucleotides not matched to a gene: 5. Per the germline V gene, CDR1 is SQVTM and CDR2 is ANQGSEA. CDR3 sequence reads: CSVRTGVLGYTF. The CDR3 nucleotides read TGCAGCGTTCGGACAGGGGTGCTTGGCTACACCTTC.

The V gene is TRBV11-2, the J gene TRBJ1-4; no definite D call. V gave up 1 base and J gave up 3 bases, with 3 bases separating them. CDR3 length: 13 residues. The germline gives CDR1 SGHAT, CDR2 FQNNGV. This chain's CDR3 is CASSLGANEKLFF. CDR3 DNA sequence: TGTGCCAGCAGCTTAGGAGCTAATGAAAAACTGTTTTTT.

CDR3 sequence reads: CASSFAGQANNYGYTF. The CDR3 bases are TGTGCCAGCAGCTTTGCTGGACAGGCGAATAACTATGGCTACACCTTC. The chain couples TRBV11-3 to TRBJ1-2, with 7 bases fitting TRBD1. Germline trimming cut 3 bases from V and 1 base from J; bases unmatched to any gene: 8. CDR1 and CDR2 from the germline V gene are SGHNT and YENEEA. The CDR3 totals 16 residues.

V is TRBV30 and J is TRBJ2-7, with TRBD1 matching over 9 bases. CDR3 length equals 14 residues. Looked up from germline, CDR1 is GTSNPN and CDR2 is SVGIG (reference sequence). J gave up 0 bases and V 7 bases, and 7 bases lay outside the gene matches. The CDR3 DNA reads as TGTGCCTACACCGGACAGGGGTTCTCCTACGAGCAGTACTTC. Its translation is CAYTGQGFSYEQYF.

The chain combines TRBV19 with TRBJ1-4, with D uncertain. CDR1 and CDR2 (germline): LNHDA, SQIVND (reference sequence). This CDR3 contains 13 residues. Deletions cut 3 bases from V and 5 bases from J, with 7 bases between. The CDR3 spells CASSILGNEKLFF. The CDR3 bases are TGTGCCAGTAGTATCCTTGGGAATGAAAAACTGTTTTTT.

The table lists this clone with a few counts. This CDR3 is also generated by other DNA sequences in the sample. This sequence joins TRBV30 and TRBJ1-5; D is undetermined. The V and J ends lost 2 bases and 3 bases respectively, with 5 bases between them. The CDR3 covers 12 residues. CDR1 is GTSNPN and CDR2 is SVGIG in the germline V gene (reference sequence). The CDR3 nucleotides read TGTGCCTGGAGTAGGGACAATCAGCCCCAGCATTTT. Its translation is CAWSRDNQPQHF.

The CDR3 sequence: CSVSNSNTEAFF. Written as DNA, the CDR3 is TGCAGCGTTTCCAACTCGAACACTGAAGCTTTCTTT. The genes are TRBV29-1 and TRBJ1-1; D gene uncertain. Deletions cut 5 bases from V and 1 base from J, with 8 bases between. Germline V gene sequence: CDR1 SQVTM, CDR2 ANQGSEA. The CDR3 is made up of 12 amino acids.

This clone has just one count. V and J are TRBV4-1 and TRBJ1-1; D call uncertain. Trimming took 3 bases from V and 0 from J, leaving 11 bases between them. There are 15 residues in the CDR3. In germline, CDR1 is MGHRA, CDR2 YSYEKL. DNA of the CDR3: TGCGCCAGCAGCCAGATGAGTGTAATGAACACTGAAGCTTTCTTT. The encoded protein is CASSQMSVMNTEAFF.